This TCR beta chain is from a study of blood T cell repertoires in COVID-19. TCRdb's copy holds only in-frame clones and misses some; the assay was immunoSEQ multiplex PCR. Among under 55,000 clones, around 80% were seen once, and the ten largest hold 2% to 3%. The clonotype comes from a man aged 50-59 years with acute or convalescent COVID-19. The sequencing input was peripheral blood.

Here the CDR3 DNA reads TGTGCCACCAGCAGAGATGGGGACAGGGGGCTAGAGCAGTTCTTC. Protein sequence: CATSRDGDRGLEQFF. The V gene is TRBV15, the J gene TRBJ2-1, with 12 bases that match TRBD1. The CDR3 runs 15 residues. J gave up 10 bases and V 0 bases, and 4 bases lay outside the gene matches. Per the germline V gene, CDR1 is LNHNV and CDR2 is YYDKDF (reference sequence).